This T cell receptor (beta chain) was sequenced during a study of regulatory T cells in long-lasting Graves disease (dated by TCRdb to the early 2020s). Looking at the study overall: Patients with newly diagnosed Graves' disease had been on antithyroid drugs for under 3 months. Peripheral blood TCR sequencing and RNA sequencing compared persistent Graves' disease patients with newly diagnosed Graves' disease patients. The study was registered as a clinical trial and conducted in China. TCR sequencing covered approximately 13 persistent and approximately 20 newly diagnosed Graves' disease patients, around 33 samples in total.

Libraries were built with multiplex PCR. Sequencing used an Illumina HiSeq 4000. To build TCR beta libraries, CDR3 regions were amplified by Arm-PCR using iRepertoire HTBI primers. Before sequencing, the PCR products went through gel purification. Under the source paper's analysis protocol: Gene usage analysis of CDR3 amino acid clonotypes used the roughly 60 TRBV and 12 to 15 TRBJ segments found across samples. COPE and FqMerger were used to merge the filtered high-quality paired reads into contigs. BLAST was used to align contigs to the IMGT TRBV, TRBD and TRBJ reference genes, and CDR3 was defined following IMGT. Clonotypes above 0.1% frequency were classified as highly expanded clones. Shannon entropy served as the measure of repertoire diversity, while the Gini coefficient captured V-J evenness. Public clonotypes were defined as clonotypes shared by more than one individual. In-frame beta chains were kept once TCRdb had trimmed the public reads at Q25 with fastp and called clones with MiXCR. When rows share a CDR3 protein, they turn into one entry using the most common DNA and genes. None of the V and J calls come from the authors' own analysis; TCRdb made them. In all, the sample holds 530,000 or so distinct CDR3 sequences, and roughly 13% of those were seen once. The top ten hold roughly 10% of the sample.

On the study overall, not on this receptor specifically: Only peripheral blood was studied, because thyroid tissue, the primary lesion, was inaccessible. Sequencing and analysis were restricted to the TCR beta chain. Preferential use of TRBV28, TRBJ1-2 and TRBJ2-5 was observed in persistent disease, whereas TRBV20-1 and TRBJ2-1 were favored in newly diagnosed disease. As a limitation, the authors acknowledged that the small sample size may reduce accuracy. Compared with newly diagnosed patients, persistent Graves' disease patients had lower TCR Shannon entropy and fewer highly expanded clones, which suggests clonal expansion. Patients with persistent disease shared more public clonotypes (around 3,000) than newly diagnosed patients did (966).

What this sample's time point label stands for: newly diagnosed GD, antithyroid drugs for less than 3 months. For both TCR sequencing and RNA sequencing, RNA was extracted from PBMCs using TRIzol. The diagnosis of Graves' disease followed American Thyroid Association guidelines. Patients were recruited from an endocrinology department in Xi'an, China. Each patient gave roughly 8.4 milliliters of peripheral blood, collected in an EDTA anticoagulant tube. PBMCs were isolated by Ficoll Paque Plus density gradient separation without further T cell sorting. RNA quality was checked with an Agilent 2100 Bioanalyzer and agarose gel, and concentration with a NanoDrop 2000. This clonotype was seen repeatedly, ten times or more. The clone's antigen remains unknown. Per-nucleotide qualities are absent, and no much larger clonotype sits a single base away. Including the terminal cysteine and phenylalanine, the CDR3 comprises 13 residues. CDR3 DNA only is kept here, 39 bases in frame from base 1. For CDR1 and CDR2, the germline V gene lists SGHVS and FQNEAQ. The junction shows trimming of 5 bases on V and 3 bases on J, and the gene matches do not reach 1 base of it.

These sequences were also reported in another study, on T cells in Graves' hyperthyroidism and ophthalmopathy. The second study's paper adds: Stable Graves' hyperthyroidism was defined as the absence of progression to ophthalmopathy over 18 months of follow-up. Hyperthyroidism patients were aged 18 to 65 years and newly diagnosed, with disease duration of less than 2 months. Any patient with an uncontrolled infection, another autoimmune disease, pregnancy or lactation was excluded. Clinical symptoms, serum thyroxine and TRAb, thyroid ultrasound, and orbital computed tomography formed the basis for the diagnoses. The first round of RT-PCR for the TCR CDR3 was performed with the HTBI primer set and the Qiagen OneStep RT-PCR kit. Blood samples also contained most of the expanded thyroid clonotypes (frequency above 0.001), which suggests that blood repertoires may reflect thyroid immune responses. In cross-validation, a model built on a 13 V-J signature told ophthalmopathy apart from stable hyperthyroidism with 87.88% sensitivity and roughly 83% specificity, and in testing the same model reached 80%/75%. In validation, progression to ophthalmopathy was predicted by the model with nearly 71% sensitivity and 72.22% specificity, a median of approximately 7.1 months before onset. To identify distinguishing TCR V-J signatures, a discovery cohort of 95 to 100 patients was used, comprising 40 to 45 with Graves' ophthalmopathy and 55 to 65 with stable Graves' hyperthyroidism. An independent validation cohort of under 20 hyperthyroidism patients and about 15 patients who later progressed to ophthalmopathy tested prospective prediction of ophthalmopathy. For training and testing, the roughly 97 patients in the discovery cohort were randomly divided in a 7:3 ratio. Thyroid tissue and blood T-cell repertoires from six Graves' hyperthyroidism patients were also compared in the study. Following sampling, methimazole starting at 30 mg daily was given to hyperthyroidism patients, and high-dose intravenous methylprednisolone was given to ophthalmopathy patients. A second multiplex PCR round built the libraries, followed by size selection and purification. Paired-end sequencing of the libraries was performed with 100 bp reads on an Illumina HiSeq2000. SOAPnuke was used to process the raw data, removing reads that contained adapters or uncalled bases, had a mean Phred below 15, or lacked an exact match to the constant primer or identifier. COPE v1.2.5 was used to merge the high-quality paired reads, and each unique nucleotide sequence was defined as a clonotype. Clonotypes were aligned to IMGT TRBV, TRBD and TRBJ reference segments using MiTCR v1.1. The analysis was restricted to V-J combinations with a frequency above 0.0001, which together covered about 99% of the repertoires. The TCS score was defined as the ratio of F50 (clonal expansion) to E x V (chaos), calculated using BLOSUM62-based TCRdist between CDR3 peptides within each V-J. Welch's t-statistics and random forest reduced fewer than 550 V-J features to 13, which were used in a naive Bayes classifier (R e1071). Sample size was not statistically predetermined, and blinding of investigators to group allocation was not performed. According to the paper, TCR Vbeta CDR3 sequencing was carried out on over 130 peripheral blood samples, which came from 40 to 45 ophthalmopathy, 75 or so hyperthyroidism and about 17 progressor patients.

The source is a man aged 25-40 years with Graves disease. Donor details come from another sample of the same person, matched by shared clones. Recombination linked TRBV7-8 to TRBJ2-1, with 7 bases in between that match TRBD1. The material was peripheral blood mononuclear cells (PBMCs), obtained at new diagnosis, from a patient treated with antithyroid drugs. The bases read TGTGCCAGCAGCCGGGACAGCTACAATGAGCAGTTCTTC. The translation is CASSRDSYNEQFF.